This T cell receptor (beta chain) was identified in a study of T cell responses to AZD1222 COVID-19 vaccine. Points from the study as a whole: Possibly, clonal diversity was underestimated; donors were largely white British and included more females.

Some clones are missing from TCRdb's copy, which holds only in-frame ones; the method was immunoSEQ multiplex PCR. The table includes roughly 150,000 clones, about 91% detected once. Germline loops: CDR1 MNHEY, CDR2 SMNVEV (reference sequence). V lost 5 bases to trimming and J lost 4 bases; unmatched junction nucleotides: 3. The CDR3 has 14 residues. On this clone itself: Its antigen remains unidentified.

The receptor was isolated from an adult who received the AZD1222 COVID-19 vaccine. The J gene is TRBJ2-2, the V gene TRBV27; 8 bases match TRBD1. Sequenced here: peripheral blood, sampled 28 days after the second AZD1222 dose. The CDR3 reads CASSNRGSTGELFF. DNA of the CDR3: TGTGCCAGCAGTAACAGGGGGAGCACCGGGGAGCTGTTTTTT.